This TCR beta chain was identified during a study of cytomegalovirus exposure and HLA in healthy donors. Overall study: The roughly 700 first-cohort repertoires shared a platform with the 110 or so validation repertoires, as reported in a later analysis. Study-level findings and limits: Cytomegalovirus-associated status was assigned to 150 or so TCR beta chains. It was reportedly the case that the classifier diagnosed cytomegalovirus status with high specificity and sensitivity.

Germline assignment: CDR1 SGHNT and CDR2 YYREEE (reference sequence). This CDR3 is built from 14 residues. V was trimmed by 1 base and J by 1 base, leaving 8 bases between them. On this clone: Its antigen is unknown.

Method: immunoSEQ multiplex PCR; TCRdb's copy keeps in-frame clones and lacks some. The sample yields about 82,000 clones, 85% to 95% seen once. The receptor was isolated from a woman younger than 30 in good health and CMV-seronegative. The chain uses TRBV5-4 and TRBJ1-2; no reliable D call. Sequencing was performed on PBMCs. CDR3 region: CASSLSAGNYGYTF. The CDR3 nucleotides are TGTGCCAGCAGCTTGTCTGCGGGTAACTATGGCTACACCTTC.